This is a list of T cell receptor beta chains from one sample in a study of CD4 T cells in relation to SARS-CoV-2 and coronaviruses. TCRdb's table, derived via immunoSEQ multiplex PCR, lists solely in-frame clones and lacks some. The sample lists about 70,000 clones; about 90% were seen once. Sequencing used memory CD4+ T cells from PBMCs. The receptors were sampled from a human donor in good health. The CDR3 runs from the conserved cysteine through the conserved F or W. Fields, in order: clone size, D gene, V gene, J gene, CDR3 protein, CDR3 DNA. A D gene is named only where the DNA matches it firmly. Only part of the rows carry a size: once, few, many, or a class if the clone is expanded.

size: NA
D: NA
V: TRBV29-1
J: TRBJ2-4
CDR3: CSVEGGGGAKNIQYF
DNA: TGCAGCGTTGAAGGGGGAGGGGGAGCCAAAAACATTCAGTACTTC

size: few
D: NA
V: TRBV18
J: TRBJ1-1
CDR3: CASSRQAEDTEAFF
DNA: TGTGCCAGCTCAAGACAGGCGGAGGACACTGAAGCTTTCTTT

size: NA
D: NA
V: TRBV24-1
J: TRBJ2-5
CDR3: CATGGLNGETQYF
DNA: TGTGCCACCGGTGGACTAAACGGAGAGACCCAGTACTTC

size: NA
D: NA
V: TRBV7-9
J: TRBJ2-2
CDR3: CASSPGLPVGELFF
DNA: TGTGCCAGCAGCCCGGGACTCCCAGTTGGGGAGCTGTTTTTT

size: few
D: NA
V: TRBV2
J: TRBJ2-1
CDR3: CASSDYNEQFF
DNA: TGTGCCAGCAGTGACTACAATGAGCAGTTCTTC

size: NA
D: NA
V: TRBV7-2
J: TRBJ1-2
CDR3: CASSLLGGYGYTF
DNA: TGTGCCAGCAGCTTATTGGGGGGCTATGGCTACACCTTC

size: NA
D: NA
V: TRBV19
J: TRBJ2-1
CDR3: CASSQMNEQFF
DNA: TGTGCCAGTAGTCAGATGAATGAGCAGTTCTTC

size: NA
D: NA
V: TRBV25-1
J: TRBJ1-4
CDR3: CASSDRGAGEKLFF
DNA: TGTGCCAGCAGTGATCGGGGGGCAGGTGAAAAACTGTTTTTT

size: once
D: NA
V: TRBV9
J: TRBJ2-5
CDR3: CASSAGSETQYF
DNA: TGTGCCAGCAGTGCCGGGTCTGAGACCCAGTACTTC

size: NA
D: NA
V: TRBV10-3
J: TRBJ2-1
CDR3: CAISVSGGNSYNEQFF
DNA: TGTGCCATCAGTGTGTCTGGCGGGAACTCCTACAATGAGCAGTTCTTC

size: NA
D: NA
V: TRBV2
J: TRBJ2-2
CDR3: CASSLETGELFF
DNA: TGTGCCAGCTCCCTAGAAACCGGGGAGCTGTTTTTT

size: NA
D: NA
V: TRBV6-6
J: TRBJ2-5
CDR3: CASRTRGETQYF
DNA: TGTGCCAGCAGGACAAGGGGAGAGACCCAGTACTTC

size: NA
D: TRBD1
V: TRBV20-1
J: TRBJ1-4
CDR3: CSASLTGAGRELFF
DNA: TGCAGTGCTAGTCTGACAGGGGCCGGCCGTGAACTGTTTTTT

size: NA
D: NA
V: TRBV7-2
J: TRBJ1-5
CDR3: CASSLVQGQPQHF
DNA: TGTGCCAGCAGCTTAGTGCAAGGTCAGCCCCAGCATTTT

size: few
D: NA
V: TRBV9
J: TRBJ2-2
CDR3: CASSASGPTGELFF
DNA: TGTGCCAGCAGCGCCTCGGGACCCACCGGGGAGCTGTTTTTT

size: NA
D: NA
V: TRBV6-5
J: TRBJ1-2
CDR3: CASSFIGDNYGYTF
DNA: TGTGCCAGCAGTTTTATAGGGGACAACTATGGCTACACCTTC

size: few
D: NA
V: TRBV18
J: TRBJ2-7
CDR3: CASSPQLGGSSYEQYF
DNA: TGTGCCAGCTCACCACAGTTGGGGGGAAGCTCCTACGAGCAGTACTTC

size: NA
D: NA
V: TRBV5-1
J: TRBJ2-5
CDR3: CASSLVSGANQETQYF
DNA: TGCGCCAGCAGCTTGGTGTCGGGGGCCAACCAAGAGACCCAGTACTTC

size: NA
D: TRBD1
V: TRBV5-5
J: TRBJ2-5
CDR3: CASSSAGQGAWETQYF
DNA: TGTGCCAGCAGCTCGGCAGGACAGGGGGCATGGGAGACCCAGTACTTC

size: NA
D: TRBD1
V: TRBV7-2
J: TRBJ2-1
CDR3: CASSLRTGTATNEQFF
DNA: TGTGCCAGCAGCTTACGAACCGGGACAGCTACCAATGAGCAGTTCTTC

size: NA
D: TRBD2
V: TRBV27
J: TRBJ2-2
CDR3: CASSPSGGTGELFF
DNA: TGTGCCAGCAGTCCTAGCGGGGGGACCGGGGAGCTGTTTTTT

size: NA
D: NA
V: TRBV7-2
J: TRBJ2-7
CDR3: CASSLASLYEQYF
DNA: TGTGCCAGCAGCTTAGCTAGTCTGTACGAGCAGTACTTC

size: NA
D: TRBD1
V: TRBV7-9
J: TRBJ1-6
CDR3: CASSLDVAGGTSPLHF
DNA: TGTGCCAGCAGCTTAGACGTAGCAGGGGGGACTTCACCCCTCCACTTT

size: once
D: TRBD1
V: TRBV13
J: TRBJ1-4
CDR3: CASSLRTGGANEKLFF
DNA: TGTGCCAGCAGCCTTCGGACAGGGGGGGCTAATGAAAAACTGTTTTTT

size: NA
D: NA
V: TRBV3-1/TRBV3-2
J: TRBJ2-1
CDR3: CASSQDIGRGGGSQYNEQFF
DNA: TGTGCCAGCAGCCAAGATATCGGACGAGGAGGCGGATCGCAATACAATGAGCAGTTCTTC

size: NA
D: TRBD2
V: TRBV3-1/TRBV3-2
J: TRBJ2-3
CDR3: CASTPTGGDTQYF
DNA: TGTGCCAGCACCCCGACGGGGGGAGATACGCAGTATTTT

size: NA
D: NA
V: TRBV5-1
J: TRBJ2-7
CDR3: CASSLVPFRSRYEQYF
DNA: TGCGCCAGCAGCCTGGTACCTTTTAGGTCCCGATACGAGCAGTACTTC

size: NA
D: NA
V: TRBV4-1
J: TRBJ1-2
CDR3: CASSQVLRADYGYTF
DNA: TGCGCCAGCAGCCAAGTGCTTAGGGCGGACTATGGCTACACCTTC

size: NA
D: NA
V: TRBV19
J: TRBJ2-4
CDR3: CASSIGPALQYF
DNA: TGTGCCAGTAGTATCGGGCCTGCGCTTCAGTACTTC

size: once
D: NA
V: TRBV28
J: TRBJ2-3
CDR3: CASSPPNTDTQYF
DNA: TGTGCCAGCAGCCCCCCTAACACAGATACGCAGTATTTT

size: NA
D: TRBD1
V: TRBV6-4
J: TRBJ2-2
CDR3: CASSVEGTANTGELFF
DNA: TGTGCCAGCAGTGTTGAAGGGACAGCGAACACCGGGGAGCTGTTTTTT